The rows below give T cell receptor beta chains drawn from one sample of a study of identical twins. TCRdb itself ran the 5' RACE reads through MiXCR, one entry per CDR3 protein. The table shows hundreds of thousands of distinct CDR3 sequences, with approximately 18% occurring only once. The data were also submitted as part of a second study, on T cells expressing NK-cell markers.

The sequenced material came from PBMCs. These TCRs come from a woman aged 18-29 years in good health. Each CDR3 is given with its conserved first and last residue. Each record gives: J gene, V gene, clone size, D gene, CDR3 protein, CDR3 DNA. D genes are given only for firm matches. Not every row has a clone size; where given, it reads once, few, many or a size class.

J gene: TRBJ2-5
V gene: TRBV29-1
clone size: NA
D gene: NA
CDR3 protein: CSVEEGQGETQYF
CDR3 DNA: TGCAGCGTTGAAGAGGGCCAGGGGGAGACCCAGTACTTC

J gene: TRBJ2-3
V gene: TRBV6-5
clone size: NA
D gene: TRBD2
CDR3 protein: CASSYSAASGGITDTQYF
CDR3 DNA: TGTGCCAGCAGTTACTCGGCGGCTAGCGGGGGGATCACAGATACGCAGTATTTT

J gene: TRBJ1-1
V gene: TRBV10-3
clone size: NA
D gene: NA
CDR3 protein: CAISELQTGVNTEAFF
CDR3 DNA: TGTGCCATCAGTGAGCTCCAGACGGGGGTAAACACTGAAGCTTTCTTT

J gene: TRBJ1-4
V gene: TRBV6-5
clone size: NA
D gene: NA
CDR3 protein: CASSYVGYEKLFF
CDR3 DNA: TGTGCCAGCAGTTACGTAGGGTATGAAAAACTGTTTTTT

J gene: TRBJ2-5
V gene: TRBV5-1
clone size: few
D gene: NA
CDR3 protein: CASSSGWLEETQYF
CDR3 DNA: TGCGCCAGCAGCTCCGGGTGGCTAGAAGAGACCCAGTACTTC

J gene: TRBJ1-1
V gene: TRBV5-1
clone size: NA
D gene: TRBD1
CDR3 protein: CASSSRGVGTEAFF
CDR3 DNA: TGCGCCAGCAGCTCCAGGGGGGTGGGCACTGAAGCTTTCTTT

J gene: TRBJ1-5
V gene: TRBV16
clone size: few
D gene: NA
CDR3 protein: CASSQSGAGLQPQHF
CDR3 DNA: TGTGCCAGCAGCCAATCTGGGGCCGGTCTCCAGCCCCAGCATTTT

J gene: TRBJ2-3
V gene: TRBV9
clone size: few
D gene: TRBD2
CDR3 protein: CASSGSSGGSTDTQYF
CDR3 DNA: TGTGCCAGCAGCGGCAGTAGCGGGGGAAGCACAGATACGCAGTATTTT

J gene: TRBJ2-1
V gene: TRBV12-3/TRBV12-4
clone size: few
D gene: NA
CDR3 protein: CASSLGSLLEQFF
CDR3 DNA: TGTGCCAGCAGCTTGGGGTCCCTGCTCGAGCAGTTCTTC

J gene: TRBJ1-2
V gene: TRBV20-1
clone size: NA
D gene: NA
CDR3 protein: CSASRGIDYGYTF
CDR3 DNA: TGCAGTGCTAGCAGGGGCATTGACTATGGCTACACCTTC

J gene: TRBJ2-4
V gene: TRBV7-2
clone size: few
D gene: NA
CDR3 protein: CASSLGYGINIQYF
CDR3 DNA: TGTGCCAGCAGCTTAGGCTACGGAATAAACATTCAGTACTTC

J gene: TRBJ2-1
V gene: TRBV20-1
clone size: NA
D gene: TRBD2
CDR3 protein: CSARLAGPGEQFF
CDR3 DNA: TGCAGTGCTAGGCTAGCGGGACCCGGGGAGCAGTTCTTC

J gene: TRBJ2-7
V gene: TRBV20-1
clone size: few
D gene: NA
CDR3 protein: CSAWGESYEQYF
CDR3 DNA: TGCAGTGCTTGGGGGGAATCCTACGAGCAGTACTTC

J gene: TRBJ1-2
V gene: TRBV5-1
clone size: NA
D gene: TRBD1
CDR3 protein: CASSFEGQGAGGYTF
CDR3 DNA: TGCGCCAGCAGCTTCGAAGGACAGGGGGCCGGAGGCTACACCTTC

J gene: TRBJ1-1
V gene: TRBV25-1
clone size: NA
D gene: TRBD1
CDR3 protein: CASTPPGTGRGAFF
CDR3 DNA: TGTGCCAGTACCCCTCCCGGGACAGGGCGAGGAGCTTTCTTT

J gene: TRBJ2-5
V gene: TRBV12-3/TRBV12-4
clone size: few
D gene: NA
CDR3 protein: CASSLAHRTETQYF
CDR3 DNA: TGTGCCAGCAGTTTAGCGCATCGGACGGAGACCCAGTACTTC

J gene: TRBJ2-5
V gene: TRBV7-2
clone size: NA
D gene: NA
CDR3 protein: CASSLEVGRFQETQYF
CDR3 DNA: TGTGCCAGCAGCTTAGAAGTCGGGCGGTTCCAAGAGACCCAGTACTTC

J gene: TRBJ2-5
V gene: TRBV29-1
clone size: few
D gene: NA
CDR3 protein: CSVQGYQETQYF
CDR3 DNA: TGCAGCGTTCAGGGGTACCAAGAGACCCAGTACTTC

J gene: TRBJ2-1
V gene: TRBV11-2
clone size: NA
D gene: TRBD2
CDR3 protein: CASSTRLADEQFF
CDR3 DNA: TGTGCCAGCAGCACCCGACTAGCAGACGAGCAGTTCTTC

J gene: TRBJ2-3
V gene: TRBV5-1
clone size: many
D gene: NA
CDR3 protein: CASSLQGRDTDTQYF
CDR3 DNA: TGCGCCAGCAGCTTACAGGGACGAGACACAGATACGCAGTATTTT

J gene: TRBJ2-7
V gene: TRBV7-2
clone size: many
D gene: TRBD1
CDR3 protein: CASSSNRGTTGTGKYF
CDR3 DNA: TGTGCCAGCAGCTCCAACCGAGGAACAACCGGGACAGGGAAGTACTTC

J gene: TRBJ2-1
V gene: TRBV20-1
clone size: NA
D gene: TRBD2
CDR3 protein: CSAYGLGDEQFF
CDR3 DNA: TGCAGTGCTTACGGACTAGGGGATGAGCAGTTCTTC

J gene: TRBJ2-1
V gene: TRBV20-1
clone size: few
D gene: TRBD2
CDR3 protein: CSALSTSGGVF
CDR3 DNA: TGCAGTGCGCTAAGTACTAGCGGGGGGGTCTTC

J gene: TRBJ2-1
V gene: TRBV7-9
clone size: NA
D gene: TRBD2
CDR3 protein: CASSWPGGEQFF
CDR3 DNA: TGTGCCAGCAGCTGGCCGGGGGGTGAGCAGTTCTTC

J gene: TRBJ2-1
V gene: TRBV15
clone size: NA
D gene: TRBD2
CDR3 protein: CATSRPGLAEGSFF
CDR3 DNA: TGTGCCACCAGCAGACCGGGACTAGCTGAAGGGTCCTTCTTC